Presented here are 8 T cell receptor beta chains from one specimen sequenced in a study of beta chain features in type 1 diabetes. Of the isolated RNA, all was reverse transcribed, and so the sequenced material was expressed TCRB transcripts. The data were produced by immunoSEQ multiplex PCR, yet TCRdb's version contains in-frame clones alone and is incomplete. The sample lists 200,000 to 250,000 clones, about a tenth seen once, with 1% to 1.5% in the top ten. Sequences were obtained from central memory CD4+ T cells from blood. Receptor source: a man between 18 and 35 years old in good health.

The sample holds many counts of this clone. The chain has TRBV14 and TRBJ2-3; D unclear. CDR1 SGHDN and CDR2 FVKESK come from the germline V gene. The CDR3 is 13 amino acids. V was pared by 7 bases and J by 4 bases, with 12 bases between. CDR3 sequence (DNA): TGTGCCAGCACCGCGAGTAACGCAGATACGCAGTATTTT. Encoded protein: CASTASNADTQYF.

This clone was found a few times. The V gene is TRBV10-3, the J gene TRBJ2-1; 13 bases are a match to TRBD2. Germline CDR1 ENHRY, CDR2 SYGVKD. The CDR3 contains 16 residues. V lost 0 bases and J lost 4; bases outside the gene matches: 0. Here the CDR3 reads CAISESLAGGYNEQFF. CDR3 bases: TGTGCCATCAGTGAGTCACTAGCGGGAGGGTACAATGAGCAGTTCTTC.

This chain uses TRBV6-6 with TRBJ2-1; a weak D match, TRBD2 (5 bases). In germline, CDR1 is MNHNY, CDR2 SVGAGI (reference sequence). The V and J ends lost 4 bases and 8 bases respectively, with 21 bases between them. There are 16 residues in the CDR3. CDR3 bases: TGTGCCAGCAGTTCCCGGGGTAGTCAAGTATCCCATGAGCAGTTCTTC. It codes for CASSSRGSQVSHEQFF.

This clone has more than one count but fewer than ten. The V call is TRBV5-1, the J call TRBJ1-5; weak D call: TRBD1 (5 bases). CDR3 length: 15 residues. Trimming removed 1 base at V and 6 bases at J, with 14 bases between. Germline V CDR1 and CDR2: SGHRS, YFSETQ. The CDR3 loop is CASSLLAGVGQPQHF. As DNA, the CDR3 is TGCGCCAGCAGCTTGTTAGCGGGGGTAGGTCAGCCCCAGCATTTT.

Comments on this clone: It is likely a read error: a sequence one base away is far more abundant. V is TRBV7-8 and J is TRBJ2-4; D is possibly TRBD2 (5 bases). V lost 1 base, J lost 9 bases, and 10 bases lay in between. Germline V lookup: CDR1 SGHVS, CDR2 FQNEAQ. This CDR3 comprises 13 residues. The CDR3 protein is CASSLEEGGIQYF. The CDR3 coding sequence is TGTGCCAGCAGCTTAGAAGAGGGCGGCATTCAGTACTTC.

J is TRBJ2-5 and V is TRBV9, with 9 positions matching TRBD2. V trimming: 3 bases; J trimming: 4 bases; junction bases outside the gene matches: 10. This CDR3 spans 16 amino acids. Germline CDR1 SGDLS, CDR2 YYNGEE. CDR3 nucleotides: TGTGCCAGCAGCGGCACCCTAGCGGGGAGCGGAGAGACCCAGTACTTC. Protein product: CASSGTLAGSGETQYF.

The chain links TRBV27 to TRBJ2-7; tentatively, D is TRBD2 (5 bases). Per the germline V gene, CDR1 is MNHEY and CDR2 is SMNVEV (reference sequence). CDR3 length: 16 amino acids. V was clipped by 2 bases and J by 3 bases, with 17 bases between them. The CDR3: CASSLKIGGHRYEQYF. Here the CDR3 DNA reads TGTGCCAGCAGTTTAAAGATAGGCGGGCATCGCTACGAGCAGTACTTC.

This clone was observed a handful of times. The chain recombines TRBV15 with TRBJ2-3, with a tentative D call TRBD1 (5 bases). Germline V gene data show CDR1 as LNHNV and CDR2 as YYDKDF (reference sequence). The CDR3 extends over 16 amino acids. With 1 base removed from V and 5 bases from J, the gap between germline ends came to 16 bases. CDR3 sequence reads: CATSRGIGAMGDTQYF. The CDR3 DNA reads TGTGCCACCAGCAGAGGCATAGGGGCCATGGGAGATACGCAGTATTTT.